The present T cell receptor (beta chain) was sequenced within a study of cytomegalovirus exposure and HLA in healthy donors. General study points: Accurate predictions that matched the HLA-A and HLA-B alleles of most subjects were reportedly made from TCR beta sequences. Within an earlier analysis, most TCR beta V segments proved productive either about 90% or about 30% of the time.

V lost 8 bases and J lost 4, with 15 bases in between. Germline values: CDR1 SGHTA, CDR2 FQGNSA. The CDR3 has 14 amino acids. Comment on this clone: Its antigen is currently unknown.

PCR involved 60 Vbeta and 13 Jbeta primers. The assay was immunoSEQ multiplex PCR, and TCRdb's table has in-frame clones only and misses some. The sample has about 150,000 clones; roughly 82% are singletons. The receptor comes from a woman between 50 and 59 years old in good health and CMV-seropositive. The chain links TRBV7-2 to TRBJ2-1; TRBD1 is a possible D gene (6 bases). The sample consisted of PBMCs. CDR3 amino acids: CASGGGPNYNEQFF. The CDR3 coding sequence is TGTGCCAGCGGTGGGGGCCCTAATTACAATGAGCAGTTCTTC.